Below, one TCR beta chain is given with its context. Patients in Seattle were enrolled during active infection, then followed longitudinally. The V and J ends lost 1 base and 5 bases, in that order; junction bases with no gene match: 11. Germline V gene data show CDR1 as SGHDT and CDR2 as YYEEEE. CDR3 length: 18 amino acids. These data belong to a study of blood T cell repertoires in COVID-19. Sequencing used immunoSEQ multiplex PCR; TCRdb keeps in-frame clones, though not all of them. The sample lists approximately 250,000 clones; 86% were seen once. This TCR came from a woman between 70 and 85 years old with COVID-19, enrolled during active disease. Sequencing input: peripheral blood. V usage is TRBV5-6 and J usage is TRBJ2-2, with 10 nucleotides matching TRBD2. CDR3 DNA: TGTGCCAGCAGCTTGACAGCGGGGGGGCCAAGTGGTACCGGGGAGCTGTTTTTT. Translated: CASSLTAGGPSGTGELFF.